Below are 9 T cell receptor beta chains sequenced from a single sample in a study of monozygotic twins with inflammatory bowel disease. TCRdb reprocessed the 5' RACE reads and reports one entry per CDR3 protein, with no DNA. Seen in this sample are some 150,000 distinct CDR3 sequences; the ten most common clones hold roughly 2.4%. The sample taken for sequencing was blood. Every receptor here comes from a human donor with ulcerative colitis or Crohn's disease, or a healthy co-twin of an affected twin (not recorded which).

This chain links TRBV19 with TRBJ2-7. Germline CDR1 is LNHDA and CDR2 is SQIVND (reference sequence). The length of the CDR3 is 14 residues. The CDR3 sequence: CASSTDRSSYEQYF.

The rearrangement joins TRBV5-1 to TRBJ2-7; TCRdb's D gene call, TRBD1, goes unchecked for lack of DNA. The CDR3 is 15 amino acids. Germline CDR1 reads SGHRS; CDR2 reads YFSETQ. This chain's CDR3 is CASSLDWDGVYEQYF.

The chain employs TRBV5-1 and TRBJ2-5; TCRdb gives TRBD1 as the D gene, but with no DNA this cannot be confirmed. The germline V gene has CDR1 SGHRS and CDR2 YFSETQ. The length of the CDR3 is 11 residues. Here the CDR3 reads CASRGGETQYF.

The chain links TRBV19 to TRBJ1-1; the TRBD1 assignment by TCRdb is unverifiable without DNA. The CDR3 totals 15 residues. Germline V gene lookup returns CDR1 LNHDA and CDR2 SQIVND (reference sequence). CDR3 amino acids: CASSIWDRGRTEAFF. Full variable domain (rest looked up from reference TRBV19 and TRBJ1-1): DGGITQSPKYLFRKEGQNVTLSCEQNLNHDAMYWYRQDPGQGLRLIYYSQIVNDFQKGDIAEGYSVSREKKESFPLTVTSAQKNPTAFYLCASSIWDRGRTEAFFGQGTRLTVV.

V is TRBV5-1 and J is TRBJ2-6; lacking DNA, the TRBD1 call made by TCRdb goes unchecked. This CDR3 region has 15 residues. Per the germline V gene, CDR1 is SGHRS and CDR2 is YFSETQ. CDR3 sequence: CASSFGDTGANVLTF.

This chain connects TRBV29-1 to TRBJ1-1. The V gene's germline CDR1 is SQVTM and CDR2 ANQGSEA. This CDR3 is 11 amino acids long. CDR3 in amino acids: CSVEDPPEAFF.

This chain joins TRBV3-1 and TRBJ2-5; the D gene TCRdb calls, TRBD1, cannot be checked with no DNA. The CDR3 loop spans 13 amino acids. The germline CDR1 and CDR2 sequences are LGHDT and YNNKEL (reference sequence). This CDR3 reads CASSRDSAQTQYF.

The genes are TRBV11-2 and TRBJ2-1; as DNA is missing, the TRBD1 call by TCRdb cannot be tested. The CDR3 sequence is 14 residues long. CDR1 and CDR2 from the germline V gene are SGHAT and FQNNGV. Here the CDR3 reads CASSLTSAPVEQFF.

The chain uses TRBV18 and TRBJ2-7; TCRdb outputs TRBD2, but without DNA this stays unchecked. The CDR3 runs to 13 residues. CDR1 KGHSH and CDR2 LQKENI come from the germline V gene. CDR3 residues: CASSPLLAGEQYF.